This T cell receptor beta chain was documented in a study of blood T cell repertoires in COVID-19. Study-wide context: Samples taken during acute and convalescent COVID-19 were collected in the United States, Italy and Spain.

The CDR3 spans 16 residues. V lost 4 bases and J lost 3; bases outside the gene matches: 8. Germline V gene sequence: CDR1 SGHNT, CDR2 YYREEE (reference sequence). Libraries were prepared by immunoSEQ multiplex PCR; TCRdb keeps only in-frame clonotypes and omits some of them. The table lists approximately 320,000 clones, around nine tenths of them singletons. The rearrangement links TRBV5-4 to TRBJ2-1, with 9 bases aligning to TRBD2. The sequenced material came from PBMCs or T cells enriched from blood (not recorded which). This receptor was identified in a man aged 55 to 70 who had recovered from COVID-19. The CDR3 bases are TGTGCCAGCAGCCCCGAGGGACTAGCAAACTACAATGAGCAGTTCTTC. Translated: CASSPEGLANYNEQFF.